This T cell receptor (beta chain) was documented in a study of blood T cell repertoires in COVID-19 (dated by TCRdb to the early 2020s). A note on the overall study: Samples from collaborators originated in the United States, Italy and Spain and spanned both the acute and convalescent phases of COVID-19. Deeply sampled blood TCRbeta repertoires from subjects exposed to, actively infected with, or recovered from COVID-19 were included in the dataset. The material from the prospective study consisted of cDNA or gDNA derived from T cells, B-cell-depleted T cells, or PBMCs. The repertoires were made available in a free public database intended to serve as a resource for research on the immune response to SARS-CoV-2. The samples were drawn from two sources: the first 160 participants of the ongoing ImmuneRACE study, and over 1,000 subjects contributed by 6 global collaborators. Nearly every sample came with metadata listing a de-identified subject ID, COVID-19 status, age in years and sex. Where available, HLA class I and class II types were taken from metadata supplied by the sample provider and were not determined by assay-based typing. Results and caveats for the whole study, not just this receptor: Clinical and demographic metadata were provided uncurated, with the amount varying by source and participant.

The germline V gene (reference sequence) supplies CDR1 LNHDA and CDR2 SQIVND. From cysteine to phenylalanine, the CDR3 is 13 amino acids long. Just the 39-base CDR3 DNA is kept, in frame starting at base 1. V gives up 3 bases and J gives up 7 bases, and the segment between their germline ends measures 10 bases. Concerning this clone itself: Its antigen is currently not known. Qualities for individual bases were not recorded, and no much larger clone is one base off.

Participants in the prospective study were aged roughly 18 to 100 years, lived in 20 to 25 United States geographic areas, and enrolled through a virtual design. In the prospective study, cohorts were assigned on the basis of participant-reported clinical history obtained from a screening survey and a study questionnaire. Recovered participants in ImmuneRACE Cohort 3 were defined as having two consecutive negative NP/OP PCR tests, clearance from a healthcare professional, or resolution of symptoms. In the prospective study, whole blood, serum and a nasopharyngeal or oropharyngeal swab were collected from each participant by mobile phlebotomists. Additional blood draws and questionnaires over an approximately two-month period could optionally be provided by prospective study participants. Before DNA extraction, prospective study blood samples were shipped either frozen or at room temperature. The immunoSEQ Assay, a bias-controlled multiplex PCR, was used to amplify TCRbeta CDR3 regions from genomic DNA. As for the authors' bioinformatics: Nucleated cell counts per sample were estimated from amplification of reference gene primers within the assay. Sequence reads were collapsed and filtered to measure the absolute abundance of every unique TCRbeta CDR3 rearrangement. Productive Simpson clonality was computed per sample as the square root of Simpson's diversity index over productive rearrangements. Drawn from immuneACCESS, this table holds only the in-frame rearrangements with V and J called that TCRdb kept. Clones are partly lost; checked studies trace under half to an unresolved V gene and leave the rest unexplained. The V and J calls and clone size are taken from that table; D and trimming were inferred from the DNA. The sample table contains about 150,000 clones; only one count was recorded for 70% to 90% of them. The top ten constitute more than 3.5% of the sample.

Sequenced input: PBMCs or T cells enriched from blood (not recorded which). This chain joins TRBV19 to TRBJ1-5; a tentative D match to TRBD1 spans 6 bases. The sequence came from a man aged 50-59 years who had recovered from COVID-19. The nucleotide sequence reads as follows: TGTGCCAGTAGTATTGGGGGCAGGCAGCCCCAGCATTTT. This encodes CASSIGGRQPQHF.